The sequence of this T cell receptor (beta chain) was determined in a study of regulatory T cells in long-lasting Graves disease. Study information: Antithyroid drug use was under 3 months in newly diagnosed Graves' patients.

General observations from the study: The study found persistent patients shared more public clonotypes (more than 2,500) than new patients (over 850). Patients whose Graves' disease persisted exhibited lower TCR diversity than those newly diagnosed.

This clonotype was observed many times. Its specificity is not known. Researchers made TCR beta libraries by using iRepertoire HTBI primers and running Arm-PCR on CDR3 regions. TCRdb fed the multiplex PCR reads into MiXCR, producing one record per CDR3 protein. This table has roughly 380,000 distinct CDR3 sequences, 15% to 17% appearing once. The time point is: newly diagnosed GD, antithyroid drugs for less than 3 months. The TCR library used RNA extracted from PBMCs. CDR1 and CDR2 from the germline V gene are SNHLY and FYNNEI. The germline V and J ends were trimmed by 4 bases and 4 bases, with 2 bases remaining between them. The CDR3 has 10 amino acids.

The sample here was peripheral blood mononuclear cells (PBMCs), taken at new diagnosis, from a patient treated with antithyroid drugs. This TCR was sampled from a female donor with Graves disease. This chain joins TRBV2 and TRBJ2-7; no definite D call. The CDR3 is CASSGYEQYF. The CDR3 nucleotides are TGTGCCAGCAGTGGTTACGAGCAGTACTTC.